Following are 5 T cell receptor beta chains from one sample sequenced in a study of blood T cell repertoires in COVID-19. Some clones are missing from TCRdb's copy, which holds only in-frame ones; the method was immunoSEQ multiplex PCR. The repertoire holds almost 55,000 clones, with less than 90% as singletons. The sample taken for sequencing was peripheral blood. The receptors stem from a man between 50 and 59 years old with acute or convalescent COVID-19.

The chain has TRBV5-1 and TRBJ1-6; D gene unclear. Germline V CDR1 and CDR2: SGHRS, YFSETQ. V lost 2 bases, J lost 8 bases, and 11 bases lay in between. CDR3 size: 14 residues. CDR3 region: CASSLTGFDSPLHF. In nucleotides, the CDR3 is TGCGCCAGCAGCTTAACGGGGTTCGATTCACCCCTCCACTTT.

The chain uses TRBV27 and TRBJ1-1; D might be TRBD1 (6 bases). Per the germline V gene, CDR1 is MNHEY and CDR2 is SMNVEV (reference sequence). The CDR3 is made up of 13 amino acids. Trimming pared 3 bases from V and 2 bases from J, leaving 7 bases between. This CDR3 is CASSLTGNTEAFF. DNA for the CDR3: TGTGCCAGCAGTTTGACAGGAAACACTGAAGCTTTCTTT.

V and J are TRBV3-1 (or the pseudogene TRBV3-2) and TRBJ2-1, with TRBD2 matching 9 bases. Looked up from germline, CDR1 is LGHDT and CDR2 is YNNKEL (reference sequence). Trimming at V came to 3 bases and at J to 0 bases, leaving 0 bases not matched to a gene. The CDR3 extends over 15 amino acids. In DNA, the CDR3 is TGTGCCAGCAGCCATAGCGGGAGCTCCTACAATGAGCAGTTCTTC. As protein: CASSHSGSSYNEQFF.

This chain joins TRBV20-1 and TRBJ2-3, with 7 bases fitting TRBD2. CDR1 is DFQATT and CDR2 is SNEGSKA in the germline V gene (reference sequence). The ends lost 3 bases at V and 4 bases at J; junction bases unmatched: 7. The CDR3 has 14 residues. The CDR3 loop is CSASLGLPSDTQYF. The CDR3 bases are TGCAGTGCTAGTTTGGGACTACCCTCAGATACGCAGTATTTT.

V is TRBV30 and J is TRBJ2-6; D remains unclear. CDR1 is GTSNPN, CDR2 SVGIG, per germline (reference sequence). This CDR3 is 15 amino acids long. Trimming removed 4 bases from V and 0 bases from J, with 10 bases in between. The CDR3 DNA reads TGTGCCTGGAACCTAGTGGTCTCTGGGGCCAACGTCCTGACTTTC. Its translation: CAWNLVVSGANVLTF.